Below are 21 T cell receptor beta chains sequenced from a single sample in a study of blood T cells in healthy people across ages (dated by TCRdb to about 2015). The receptor library was made with 5' RACE. Sequencing was carried out with an Illumina HiSeq 2500. A second PCR of about 6 to 11 cycles was run with a J-beta primer mix and a sample-barcoded 5' primer. The public sequencing data were trimmed at Q25 with fastp and processed into clonotypes with MiXCR by TCRdb, which kept only in-frame beta chains. Every CDR3 protein is listed once, alongside the most common genes and DNA of its rows. This sample gives over a million distinct CDR3 sequences in total; 55% to 75% of them show up just once. 6.5% to 8% of the sample rests with the top ten. The sample taken for sequencing was blood. The receptors were sampled from a man aged 18 to 35 in good health.

There are a few counts of this clonotype. The chain uses TRBV7-8 and TRBJ1-1; D uncertain. The V gene lost 4 bases and the J gene lost 0 bases, with 9 bases spanning the gap. The germline gives CDR1 SGHVS, CDR2 FQNEAQ. The CDR3 is 14 residues long. CDR3: CASSWTGMNTEAFF. For the CDR3, the DNA is TGTGCCAGCAGCTGGACGGGAATGAACACTGAAGCTTTCTTT.

On this clonotype itself: Sequence at one end of the junction differs from germline and may be a read error. The gene calls are TRBV12-3 or TRBV12-4 and TRBJ1-4, with D possibly TRBD1 on 6 matching bases. CDR3 length: 13 amino acids. In DNA, the CDR3 is TGTGTCAGCAGCGCAGGGGTTGTTGAAAAACTGTTTTTT. This encodes CVSSAGVVEKLFF.

This clonotype was recorded a few times. The chain recombines TRBV7-9 with TRBJ2-7, with a weak D call TRBD1 (6 bases). V was pared by 5 bases and J by 3 bases, with 14 bases between. Germline V CDR1 and CDR2: SEHNR, FQNEAQ (reference sequence). The CDR3 has 14 amino acids. The CDR3 DNA follows: TGTGCCAGCAGCCCCCAGGACAGTCTCTACGAGCAGTACTTC. Its protein is CASSPQDSLYEQYF.

The rearrangement links TRBV4-1 to TRBJ2-5; D gene uncertain. This CDR3 region has 14 residues. Germline V gene lookup returns CDR1 MGHRA and CDR2 YSYEKL. The ends were cut back, 1 base at V and 3 bases at J, with 9 bases in the middle. The CDR3 is CASSQVLAEETQYF. CDR3 DNA sequence: TGCGCCAGCAGCCAAGTGCTGGCAGAAGAGACCCAGTACTTC.

Comment on this clonotype: One end of the junction is discordant with germline, which a read error may explain. The chain is built from TRBV6-5 and TRBJ1-4; D uncertain. The CDR3 has 13 residues. Per germline, CDR1 MNHEY and CDR2 SVGAGI. CDR3 DNA sequence: TGTGCCAGCAGTGACTCGGGAAATGAAAAACTGTTTTTT. Protein: CASSDSGNEKLFF.

The chain links TRBV29-1 to TRBJ2-7; D assignment may be TRBD1 or TRBD2 (5 bases each). The CDR3 runs 13 residues. Trimming pared 3 bases from V and 1 base from J, leaving 10 bases between. Germline V CDR1 and CDR2: SQVTM, ANQGSEA. The CDR3 bases are TGCAGCGTTGATGGGGACGGATCCTACGAGCAGTACTTC. Protein product: CSVDGDGSYEQYF.

The J gene is TRBJ2-2, the V gene TRBV28; D is undetermined. The V end lost 3 bases, the J end lost 10 bases, and 9 bases lay between the germline ends. Germline V gene lookup returns CDR1 MDHEN and CDR2 SYDVKM. The CDR3 loop spans 12 amino acids. The CDR3 reads CASSFQSAELFF. The DNA of the CDR3 is TGTGCCAGCAGTTTTCAGAGCGCGGAGCTGTTTTTT.

The V gene is TRBV27, the J gene TRBJ2-7; the match to TRBD2 covers 14 bases. Germline V CDR1 and CDR2: MNHEY, SMNVEV (reference sequence). Trimming removed 7 bases from V and 5 bases from J; junction bases left unmatched: 7. The CDR3 spans 15 residues. CDR3 coding DNA: TGTGCCAGCACCCTGGGGACTAGCGGGAGCGACGAGCAGTACTTC. This translates into CASTLGTSGSDEQYF.

This chain links TRBV5-1 with TRBJ1-2; 9 nucleotides align to TRBD1. Losses at the gene ends were 4 bases for V and 6 bases for J; bases not matched to a gene: 7. The CDR3 consists of 14 residues. CDR1 SGHRS and CDR2 YFSETQ come from the germline V gene. CDR3 sequence: CASSLDRGKDGYTF. The CDR3 region has the DNA TGCGCCAGCAGCCTAGACAGGGGGAAGGATGGCTACACCTTC. The variable domain in full, completed from reference TRBV5-1 and TRBJ1-2, reads KAGVTQTPRYLIKTRGQQVTLSCSPISGHRSVSWYQQTPGQGLQFLFEYFSETQRNKGNFPGRFSGRQFSNSRSEMNVSTLELGDSALYLCASSLDRGKDGYTFGSGTRLTVV.

J is TRBJ1-1 and V is TRBV5-5; D gene unclear. V shed 4 bases and J shed 6 bases, with 13 bases lying between them. Germline loops: CDR1 SGHKS, CDR2 YYEKEE (reference sequence). The CDR3 loop spans 13 amino acids. The CDR3 bases are TGTGCCAGCAGCCCCCCAGGAGGCGCTGAAGCTTTCTTT. Translating it yields CASSPPGGAEAFF. The whole variable domain, filled in from reference TRBV5-5 and TRBJ1-1, reads DAGVTQSPTHLIKTRGQQVTLRCSPISGHKSVSWYQQVLGQGPQFIFQYYEKEERGRGNFPDRFSARQFPNYSSELNVNALLLGDSALYLCASSPPGGAEAFFGQGTRLTVV.

The V and J genes are TRBV4-3 and TRBJ2-3, with TRBD1 as a possible D gene (5 bases). The germline V gene encodes CDR1 LGHNA and CDR2 YSLEER. This CDR3 is 16 amino acids long. Trimming removed 3 bases from V and 0 bases from J, with 13 bases in between. This chain's CDR3 is CASSQATGPSTDTQYF. The CDR3 DNA reads as TGCGCCAGCAGCCAGGCAACAGGTCCTAGCACAGATACGCAGTATTTT.

The chain combines TRBV13 with TRBJ2-3; D is uncertain. From germline, CDR1 is PRHDT and CDR2 FYEKMQ (reference sequence). The CDR3 is made up of 13 amino acids. With 1 base removed from V and 2 bases from J, the gap between germline ends came to 4 bases. CDR3 region: CASSLAITDTQYF. DNA for the CDR3: TGTGCCAGCAGCTTAGCCATCACAGATACGCAGTATTTT.

This clonotype was picked up one time. The rearrangement uses TRBV12-3 or TRBV12-4 and TRBJ2-7; either TRBD1 or TRBD2 may fit D (5 bases each). The CDR3 has 14 residues. Deletions cut 8 bases from V and 1 base from J, with 15 bases between. The CDR3 protein is CASVQGSGSYEQYF. The CDR3 coding sequence is TGTGCCAGCGTTCAGGGTTCGGGATCCTACGAGCAGTACTTC.

This clonotype was recorded only once. The chain employs TRBV24-1 and TRBJ1-2; the D is unclear. CDR1 is KGHDR and CDR2 is SFDVKD in the germline V gene. The CDR3 has 13 residues. Trimming took off 0 bases at V and 8 bases at J, with 9 bases between the two ends. The CDR3 spells CATSDLLGQGYTF. In DNA form, the CDR3 reads TGTGCCACCAGTGATTTGCTAGGGCAAGGCTACACCTTC.

V usage is TRBV30 and J usage is TRBJ2-3, with 11 bases that match TRBD2. V was clipped by 0 bases and J by 4 bases; unmatched bases: 6. Per germline, CDR1 GTSNPN and CDR2 SVGIG (reference sequence). There are 16 residues in the CDR3. The CDR3 loop reads CAWSVLAGVGADTQYF. The CDR3 nucleotides are TGTGCCTGGAGTGTACTAGCGGGAGTTGGGGCAGATACGCAGTATTTT.

This rearrangement joins TRBV2 to TRBJ2-3, with 10 bases identical to TRBD1. V shed 7 bases and J 1 base; nucleotides not matched to a gene: 8. The germline gives CDR1 SNHLY, CDR2 FYNNEI. This CDR3 is 16 amino acids long. The CDR3 loop reads CASIRTGGGRTDTQYF. CDR3 DNA sequence: TGTGCCAGCATCCGGACAGGGGGAGGGCGCACAGATACGCAGTATTTT.

The rearrangement links TRBV18 to TRBJ2-7, with D hard to call. The CDR3 runs to 15 residues. V was trimmed by 2 bases and J by 0 bases, leaving 11 bases between them. Germline CDR1 KGHSH, CDR2 LQKENI. The CDR3 spells CASSPSNSLSYEQYF. CDR3 nucleotides: TGTGCCAGCTCACCAAGCAACTCTCTCTCCTACGAGCAGTACTTC.

This clonotype has a handful of counts. This chain connects TRBV3-1 to TRBJ2-7; TRBD1 agrees at 8 bases. Germline V gives CDR1 LGHDT, CDR2 YNNKEL (reference sequence). After removal of 4 bases from V and 3 bases from J, the junction contained 8 bases not matched to a gene. The CDR3 has 15 residues. CDR3 coding DNA: TGTGCCAGCAGCCCTACCCCCGACAGGGGCTACGAGCAGTACTTC. Its protein is CASSPTPDRGYEQYF.

The gene calls are TRBV19 and TRBJ1-1; D gene unclear. Germline assignment: CDR1 LNHDA and CDR2 SQIVND (reference sequence). The CDR3 consists of 13 residues. V was clipped by 3 bases and J by 1 base, with 6 bases between them. This CDR3 is CASSISGNTEAFF. The CDR3, as DNA: TGTGCCAGTAGTATTTCGGGGAACACTGAAGCTTTCTTT.

The genes are TRBV25-1 and TRBJ1-6, with 9 bases aligning to TRBD1. Germline loops: CDR1 MGHDK, CDR2 SYGVNS. Trimming took 6 bases from V and 10 from J; bases not matched to a gene: 4. This CDR3 has 13 amino acids. The CDR3 spells CASRGQGHSPLHF. As DNA, the CDR3 is TGTGCCAGCAGGGGACAGGGCCACTCACCCCTCCACTTT.

This chain uses TRBV10-3 with TRBJ2-1, with 9 bases matching TRBD2. This CDR3 is built from 14 residues. The junction had 12 bases not matched to a gene; V was cut back by 11 bases and J by 7 bases. The germline V gene has CDR1 ENHRY and CDR2 SYGVKD. The CDR3 protein is CASNYAGGPNEQFF. In DNA form, the CDR3 reads TGTGCCTCGAACTACGCGGGAGGGCCAAATGAGCAGTTCTTC.